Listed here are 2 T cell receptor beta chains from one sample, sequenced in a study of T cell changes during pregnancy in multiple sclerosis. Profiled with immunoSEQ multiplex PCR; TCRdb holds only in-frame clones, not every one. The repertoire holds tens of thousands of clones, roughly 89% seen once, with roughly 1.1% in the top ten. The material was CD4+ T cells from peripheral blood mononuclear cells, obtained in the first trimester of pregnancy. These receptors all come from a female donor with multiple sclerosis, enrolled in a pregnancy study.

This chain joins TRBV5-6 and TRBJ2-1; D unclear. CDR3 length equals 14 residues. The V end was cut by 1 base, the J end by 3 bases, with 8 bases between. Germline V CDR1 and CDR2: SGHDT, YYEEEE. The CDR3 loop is CASSLTEIYNEQFF. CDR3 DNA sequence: TGTGCCAGCAGCTTGACGGAGATCTACAATGAGCAGTTCTTC.

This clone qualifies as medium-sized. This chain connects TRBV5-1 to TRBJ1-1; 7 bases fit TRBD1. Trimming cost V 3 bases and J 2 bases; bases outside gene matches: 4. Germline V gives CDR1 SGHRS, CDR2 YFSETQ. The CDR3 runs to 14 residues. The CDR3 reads CASSWTGSNTEAFF. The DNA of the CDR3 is TGCGCCAGCAGCTGGACAGGCTCAAACACTGAAGCTTTCTTT.